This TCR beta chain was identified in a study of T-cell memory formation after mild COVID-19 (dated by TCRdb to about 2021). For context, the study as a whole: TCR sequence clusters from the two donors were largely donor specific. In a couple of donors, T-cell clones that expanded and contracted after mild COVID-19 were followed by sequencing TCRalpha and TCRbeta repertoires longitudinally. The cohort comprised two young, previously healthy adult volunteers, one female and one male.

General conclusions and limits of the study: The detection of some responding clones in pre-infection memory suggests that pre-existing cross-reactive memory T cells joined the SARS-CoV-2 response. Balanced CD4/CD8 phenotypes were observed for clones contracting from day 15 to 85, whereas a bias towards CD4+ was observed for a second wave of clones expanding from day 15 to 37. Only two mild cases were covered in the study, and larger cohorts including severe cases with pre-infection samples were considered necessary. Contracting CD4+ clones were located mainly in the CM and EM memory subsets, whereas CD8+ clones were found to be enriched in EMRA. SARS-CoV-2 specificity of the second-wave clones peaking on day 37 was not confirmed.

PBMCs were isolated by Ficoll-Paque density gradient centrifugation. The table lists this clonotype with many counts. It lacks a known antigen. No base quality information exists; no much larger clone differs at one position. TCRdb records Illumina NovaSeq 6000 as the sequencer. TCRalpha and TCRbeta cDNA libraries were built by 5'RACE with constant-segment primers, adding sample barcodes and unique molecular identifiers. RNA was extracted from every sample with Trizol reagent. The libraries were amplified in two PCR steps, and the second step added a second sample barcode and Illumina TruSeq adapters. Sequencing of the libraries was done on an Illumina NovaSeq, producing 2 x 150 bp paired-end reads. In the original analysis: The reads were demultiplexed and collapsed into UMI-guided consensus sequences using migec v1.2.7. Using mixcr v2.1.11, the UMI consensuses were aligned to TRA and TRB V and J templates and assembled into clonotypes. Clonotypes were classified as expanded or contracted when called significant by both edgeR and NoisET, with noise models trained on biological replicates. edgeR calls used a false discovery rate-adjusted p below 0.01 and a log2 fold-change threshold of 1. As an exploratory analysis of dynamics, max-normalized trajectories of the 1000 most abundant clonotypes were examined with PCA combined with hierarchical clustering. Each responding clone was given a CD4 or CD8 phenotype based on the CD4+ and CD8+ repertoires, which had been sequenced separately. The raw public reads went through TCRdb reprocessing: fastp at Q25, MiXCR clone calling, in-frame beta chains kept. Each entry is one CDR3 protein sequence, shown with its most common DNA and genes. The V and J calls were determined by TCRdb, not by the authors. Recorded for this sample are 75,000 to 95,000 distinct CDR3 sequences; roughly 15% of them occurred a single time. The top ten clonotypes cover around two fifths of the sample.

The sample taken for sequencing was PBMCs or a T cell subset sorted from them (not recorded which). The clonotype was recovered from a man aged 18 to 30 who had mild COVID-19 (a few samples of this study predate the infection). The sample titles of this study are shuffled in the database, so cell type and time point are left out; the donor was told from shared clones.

The DNA is as follows: TGCGCCAGCAGCCTTGGGGCTGGGGGGGATGAAGCTTTCTTT. Translated, this is CASSLGAGGDEAFF. The chain employs TRBV4-3 and TRBJ1-1; the best D guess is TRBD1, with 5 bases matching. V and J lose 4 bases and 7 bases, and a span of 16 bases separates them. The CDR3, cysteine through phenylalanine, is 14 amino acids long. Only CDR3 DNA remains: 42 bases, in frame from the first base. The CDR1 and CDR2 encoded by the germline V gene are LGHNA and YSLEER.